This TCR beta chain was sequenced in a study of post-analysis software for immune sequencing data (dated by TCRdb to the mid-2010s). For the study in its entirety: The recorded disease courses included relapsing-remitting, secondary progressive and progressive-relapsing multiple sclerosis, and some patients had no subtype annotation. Patient repertoires were compared against 10 to 12 previously published healthy control repertoires from donors aged roughly 6 to 26 years. A subset of samples was prepared in parallel using single-end sample barcoding, then pooled and co-amplified after Illumina adapter ligation.

TCR beta repertoires were profiled from peripheral blood of over 10 young patients with multiple sclerosis to demonstrate the VDJtools post-analysis software. The patients with multiple sclerosis were children and adolescents between roughly 6 and 15 years of age. Study-wide findings and limitations: The control group was slightly older than the multiple sclerosis patient group. About five TRBV segments, including TRBV5-6, TRBV5-1 and TRBV20-1, were significantly more frequent in patients than controls. When samples were clustered directly using the F measure, samples prepared in the same batch co-clustered strongly, which prompted a batch-effect correction. Significantly lower normalized Chao1 diversity was found in multiple sclerosis patients than in controls, suggesting substantial peripheral T-cell clonal expansion.

CDR1 and CDR2 are read off the germline V gene (reference sequence) as MNHEY and SMNVEV. Measured from the cysteine to the phenylalanine, the CDR3 is 12 residues long. Only the CDR3 part of the read is kept: 36 bases, read in frame from the first base. Clipping removes 10 bases from V and 4 bases from J, with 5 as the unmatched junction base count. To note about this clonotype: What antigen it recognizes has not been identified. Within one base of it there is no much larger clone, and no base qualities were kept.

Libraries were constructed by PCR. TCRdb names Illumina HiSeq 2500 as the instrument used. To reduce PCR and sequencing biases, unique molecular identifiers were incorporated into the TCR beta cDNA libraries. Every 1 to 10 million input T cells yielded about 500,000 cDNA molecules, meaning each molecule approximated one T cell. The same protocol used for the earlier healthy control dataset was applied to prepare and sequence the patient libraries. Samples belonging to the same batch were prepared together, multiplexed and sequenced on a shared HiSeq lane. The paper's data handling went like this. Raw barcoded reads were processed with MIGEC, discarding single-read molecular identifier groups before consensus assembly and CDR3 extraction. Clonotype tables were post-analysed with VDJtools, normalizing diversity by down-sampling all datasets to the smallest sample size. In repertoire overlap clustering, CDR3 amino acid sequences, but not nucleotide sequences, were matched to correct batch-related cross-sample contamination. TCRdb's own reprocessing of the public reads used fastp at Q25 and MiXCR and kept productive beta chains. Records with the same CDR3 protein are collapsed into one entry carrying the most frequent genes and DNA. The V and J calls follow TCRdb's processing rather than the paper's. In this sample the table shows approximately 350,000 distinct CDR3 sequences, 30% to 45% of which occur a single time. The ten largest clones capture over 10% of the sample.

The clonotype was recovered from a girl aged 10 to 17 with multiple sclerosis. Specimen: blood. The sequence is built from TRBV27 and TRBJ2-5, with 8 bases matching TRBD1. The DNA sequence is TGTGCCACCTCAGGGGGCGGAGAGACCCAGTACTTC. Its protein reads: CATSGGGETQYF.